A single sample is the source of the 21 T cell receptor beta chains below, sequenced in a study of T cell repertoires in cytomegalovirus infection (dated by TCRdb to between 2019 and 2020). The meaning of the sample's treatment or condition label: in vitro stimulation with specific CMV peptide epitopes to enrich CMV-specific T cells. These receptors have no identified antigens. Sequencing took place on an Illumina HiSeq 1500. TCRdb reanalyzed the raw reads on its own, using fastp at Q25 for trimming and MiXCR for clone calling, and kept in-frame beta chains. Rows merge per CDR3 protein into single entries with the most common DNA and genes. Counted in this sample were 350,000 to 400,000 distinct CDR3 sequences; roughly 36% of them appeared once. Approximately 12% of the sample comes from the top ten. This specimen consisted of cultured PBMCs, obtained from culture after CMV antigen stimulation. These receptor sequences come from a human donor in good health (CMV status not recorded). Some clones in this sample may be carry-over from other donors' samples.

The rearrangement joins TRBV2 to TRBJ1-1; D unresolved. The length of the CDR3 is 12 residues. Trimming cost V 7 bases and J 3 bases, with 9 bases left between them. Germline CDR1 reads SNHLY; CDR2 reads FYNNEI. The DNA of the CDR3 is TGTGCCAGCAACCGAAGGGACACTGAAGCTTTCTTT. Translating it yields CASNRRDTEAFF.

This clonotype was counted between two and nine times. V is TRBV27 and J is TRBJ1-5; D is unclear. CDR3 size: 13 residues. Trimming pared 3 bases from V and 5 bases from J, leaving 8 bases between. Germline assignment: CDR1 MNHEY and CDR2 SMNVEV (reference sequence). CDR3 region: CASSFGEDQPQHF. Here the CDR3 DNA reads TGTGCCAGCAGTTTCGGGGAAGATCAGCCCCAGCATTTT.

V gene TRBV5-4 combines with J gene TRBJ2-2; D is unclear. The germline CDR1 and CDR2 sequences are SGHNT and YYREEE (reference sequence). The V end lost 2 bases, the J end lost 1 base, and 6 bases lay between the germline ends. This CDR3 region has 14 residues. In DNA form, the CDR3 reads TGTGCCAGCAGCTTAGGGATGAACACCGGGGAGCTGTTTTTT. Residues: CASSLGMNTGELFF.

This clonotype was detected a few times. The chain recombines TRBV12-3 or TRBV12-4 with TRBJ2-3; 7 bases map to TRBD2. Germline trimming cut 7 bases from V and 2 bases from J; bases unmatched to any gene: 9. The CDR3 has 15 amino acids. The CDR3 reads CASTEIAGATDTQYF. The CDR3 DNA sequence: TGTGCCAGCACCGAGATAGCGGGCGCCACAGATACGCAGTATTTT.

This clonotype has just a few counts. This chain joins TRBV20-1 and TRBJ1-5, with 10 nucleotides matching TRBD1. V lost 7 bases to trimming and J lost 4 bases; unmatched junction nucleotides: 10. CDR3 length: 15 residues. Germline V lookup: CDR1 DFQATT, CDR2 SNEGSKA (reference sequence). In DNA, the CDR3 is TGCAGTGGGGGACCGGGACAGGGGATTAATCAGCCCCAGCATTTT. As protein: CSGGPGQGINQPQHF.

This clonotype was observed many times. The gene calls are TRBV7-2 and TRBJ1-1; D is undetermined. The CDR3 runs 15 residues. CDR1 SGHTA and CDR2 FQGNSA come from the germline V gene. The V end was cut by 4 bases, the J end by 6 bases, with 18 bases between. The CDR3 spells CASSSRTPRSAEAFF. The CDR3 DNA is TGTGCCAGCAGCTCACGGACTCCTCGGTCCGCTGAAGCTTTCTTT.

The chain couples TRBV29-1 to TRBJ1-1; D remains ambiguous. The CDR3 is 11 amino acids. Trimming removed 2 bases from V and 3 bases from J, with 4 bases in between. In germline, CDR1 is SQVTM, CDR2 ANQGSEA. The CDR3 nucleotides are TGCAGCGTTGAAAGGCACACTGAAGCTTTCTTT. Protein product: CSVERHTEAFF.

This clonotype turned up a few times. The CDR3 loop reads CASSLGQGRGTYGYTF. CDR3 DNA sequence: TGTGCCAGCAGTCTGGGACAGGGGCGGGGGACTTATGGCTACACCTTC. The gene calls are TRBV27 and TRBJ1-2; TRBD1 matches 10 bases. V shed 5 bases, J shed 5 bases, and the junction held 11 bases outside the gene matches. Germline CDR1 MNHEY, CDR2 SMNVEV (reference sequence). CDR3 length equals 16 residues.

The chain couples TRBV28 to TRBJ2-1, with D possibly TRBD2 on 5 matching bases. With 4 bases removed from V and 8 bases from J, the gap between germline ends came to 21 bases. The V gene's germline CDR1 is MDHEN and CDR2 SYDVKM. This CDR3 is 16 amino acids long. The CDR3 DNA reads as TGTGCCAGCAGTTCCTCCGGGATTCTTAAGGGCGATGAGCAGTTCTTC. Encoded protein: CASSSSGILKGDEQFF.

The J gene is TRBJ2-4, the V gene TRBV7-9; D is undetermined. The CDR3 is 17 residues long. Germline V gene data show CDR1 as SEHNR and CDR2 as FQNEAQ (reference sequence). Deletions cut 1 base from V and 1 base from J, with 14 bases between. CDR3 nucleotide sequence: TGTGCCAGCAGCTTAGGGTCTGGGGTCGGGGCCAAAAACATTCAGTACTTC. Translated: CASSLGSGVGAKNIQYF.

The CDR3 DNA reads TGTGCCAGCAGTCGGAAGGCCTGGGGGACTGAAGCTTTCTTT. Encoded protein: CASSRKAWGTEAFF. The V gene is TRBV27, the J gene TRBJ1-1, with D perhaps matching TRBD1 (5 bases). Germline assignment: CDR1 MNHEY and CDR2 SMNVEV (reference sequence). V shed 5 bases and J shed 5 bases, with 15 bases lying between them. The CDR3 loop spans 14 amino acids.

About this clonotype: A much more abundant neighbour one base away suggests this may be a read error. V usage is TRBV4-1 and J usage is TRBJ2-7, with 9 bases matching TRBD2. The length of the CDR3 is 15 residues. CDR1 is MGHRA and CDR2 is YSYEKL in the germline V gene. CDR3 sequence: CVSSQTSGSSYEQYF. CDR3 nucleotides: TGTGTCAGCAGCCAGACTAGCGGTAGCTCCTACGAGCAGTACTTC.

CDR3 sequence: CASSPQGLRDTEAFF. CDR3 coding DNA: TGTGCCAGCAGTCCCCAGGGATTAAGGGACACTGAAGCTTTCTTT. The rearrangement joins TRBV27 to TRBJ1-1, with D maybe TRBD1 (5 bases). Germline V gives CDR1 MNHEY, CDR2 SMNVEV (reference sequence). V was shortened by 5 bases and J by 3 bases, with 16 bases between the two germline ends. The CDR3 length is 15 residues.

This clonotype was found a few times. The chain carries TRBV7-9 and TRBJ2-5; 7 bases are shared with TRBD1. The CDR3 is 20 amino acids. Trimming removed 0 bases from V and 7 bases from J; junction bases left unmatched: 23. Germline-derived CDR1 and CDR2 are SEHNR and FQNEAQ (reference sequence). CDR3 residues: CASSLARGSLRQGGYGTQYF. The CDR3 DNA sequence: TGTGCCAGCAGCTTAGCCCGCGGCTCCCTTAGACAGGGCGGTTATGGGACCCAGTACTTC. The variable domain in full, completed from reference TRBV7-9 and TRBJ2-5, reads DTGVSQNPRHKITKRGQNVTFRCDPISEHNRLYWYRQTLGQGPEFLTYFQNEAQLEKSRLLSDRFSAERPKGSFSTLEIQRTEQGDSAMYLCASSLARGSLRQGGYGTQYFGPGTRLLVL.

V usage is TRBV4-2 and J usage is TRBJ1-4; D is ambiguous. There are 16 residues in the CDR3. Trimming stripped 4 bases from V and 4 bases from J, with 16 bases between. Per germline, CDR1 LGHNA and CDR2 YNFKEQ. CDR3: CASSRESRVFNEKLFF. Here the CDR3 DNA reads TGTGCCAGCAGCCGCGAGAGTCGGGTCTTTAATGAAAAACTGTTTTTT.

This chain links TRBV25-1 with TRBJ2-1, with 11 bases matching TRBD1. The length of the CDR3 is 16 residues. In germline, CDR1 is MGHDK, CDR2 SYGVNS. The V gene end was trimmed by 1 base and the J gene end by 6 bases; junction bases not matched to a gene: 5. The CDR3 sequence: CASSEWGDRGANEQFF. The CDR3 DNA is TGTGCCAGCAGTGAATGGGGGGACAGGGGGGCCAATGAGCAGTTCTTC.

This chain uses TRBV14 with TRBJ1-6; 11 bases line up with TRBD1. The CDR3 is made up of 18 amino acids. The V gene end was trimmed by 3 bases and the J gene end by 7 bases; junction bases not matched to a gene: 11. CDR1 and CDR2 from the germline V gene are SGHDN and FVKESK. CDR3 DNA sequence: TGTGCCAGCAGCCATCCAACTCCCGGGACAGGGGGAAATTCACCCCTCCACTTT. Encoded protein: CASSHPTPGTGGNSPLHF.

The chain employs TRBV4-2 and TRBJ1-2; no firm D call. The V end lost 4 bases, the J end lost 5 bases, and 17 bases lay between the germline ends. This CDR3 comprises 15 residues. The germline V gene has CDR1 LGHNA and CDR2 YNFKEQ. The CDR3 nucleotides read TGTGCCAGCAGCCCTGGAGGCTCGGCGGTATATGGCTACACCTTC. Translating it yields CASSPGGSAVYGYTF.

This sequence joins TRBV7-4 and TRBJ1-2; D ambiguous. The CDR3 has 16 residues. CDR1 is SGHVT and CDR2 is SQSDAQ in the germline V gene. Trimming took off 5 bases at V and 3 bases at J, with 19 bases between the two ends. In DNA, the CDR3 is TGTGCCAGCAGCCCGCAGATCAGGTTTGACTACTATGGCTACACCTTC. Translation gives CASSPQIRFDYYGYTF.

The chain has TRBV19 and TRBJ2-5, with a tentative D call TRBD2 (6 bases). Germline loops: CDR1 LNHDA, CDR2 SQIVND (reference sequence). V lost 2 bases, J lost 5 bases, and 15 bases lay in between. The CDR3 is 15 amino acids. Written as DNA, the CDR3 is TGTGCCAGTAGTATATCCGGGGGAGGAGTTGAGACCCAGTACTTC. Protein: CASSISGGGVETQYF.

This clonotype was observed many times. The chain links TRBV12-3 or TRBV12-4 to TRBJ1-1, with a weak D call TRBD1 (6 bases). The CDR3 has 13 residues. Deletions cut 5 bases from V and 11 bases from J, with 18 bases between. The CDR3 reads CASSGTRYTGAFF. The CDR3 DNA is TGTGCCAGCAGTGGGACACGATATACGGGGGCTTTCTTT.